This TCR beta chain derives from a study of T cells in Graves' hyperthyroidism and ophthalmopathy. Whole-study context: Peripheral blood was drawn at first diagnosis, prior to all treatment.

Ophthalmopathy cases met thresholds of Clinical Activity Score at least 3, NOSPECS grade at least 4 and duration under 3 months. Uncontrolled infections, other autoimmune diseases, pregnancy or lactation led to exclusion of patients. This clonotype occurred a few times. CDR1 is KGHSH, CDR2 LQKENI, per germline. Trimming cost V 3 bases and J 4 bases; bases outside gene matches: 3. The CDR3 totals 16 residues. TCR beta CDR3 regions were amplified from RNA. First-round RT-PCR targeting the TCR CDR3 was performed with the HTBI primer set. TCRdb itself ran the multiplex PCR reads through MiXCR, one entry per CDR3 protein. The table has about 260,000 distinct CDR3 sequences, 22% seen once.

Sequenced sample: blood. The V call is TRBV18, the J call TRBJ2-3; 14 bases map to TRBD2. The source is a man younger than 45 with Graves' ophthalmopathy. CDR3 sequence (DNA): TGTGCCAGCTCACCGCCGGGACTAGCGGGAGCAGATACGCAGTATTTT. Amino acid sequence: CASSPPGLAGADTQYF.